Listed here are 32 T cell receptor beta chains from one sample, sequenced in a study of blood T cell repertoires in COVID-19. The protocol was immunoSEQ multiplex PCR, while the TCRdb copy is restricted to in-frame clones and leaves out a portion. The repertoire holds about 120,000 clones, with approximately 74% as singletons. Sequencing was done on a sample of peripheral blood. The receptors were gathered from a man aged 55 to 70 with acute or convalescent COVID-19.

This clone was seen a few times. V and J are TRBV21-1 and TRBJ2-3; TRBD1 reflects the table's D call only, with no check against the DNA. TRBV21-1 is labeled a pseudogene. The CDR3 is made up of 16 amino acids. CDR3 amino acids: CASSRSGQGGTDTQYF. The CDR3 nucleotides read TGTGCCAGCAGCAGATCAGGACAGGGTGGTACAGATACGCAGTATTTT.

The chain uses TRBV12-3 or TRBV12-4 and TRBJ1-2; 7 bases line up with TRBD1. This CDR3 region has 13 residues. V lost 5 bases to trimming and J lost 8 bases; unmatched junction nucleotides: 8. The CDR3: CASSPQTGKGYTF. CDR3 sequence (DNA): TGTGCCAGCAGTCCCCAGACAGGGAAGGGCTACACCTTC.

The chain combines TRBV5-1 with TRBJ1-1, with a tentative D call TRBD1 (5 bases). CDR1 and CDR2 (germline): SGHRS, YFSETQ. Trimming took 1 base from V and 6 from J, leaving 13 bases between them. This CDR3 is built from 14 residues. In DNA, the CDR3 is TGCGCCAGCAGCTTGTCGGGGGGGATGGCTGAAGCTTTCTTT. Translating gives CASSLSGGMAEAFF.

A remark on this clone: The sample has other DNA sequences that encode this CDR3 too. V and J are TRBV18 and TRBJ1-1, with no clear D. V was pared by 4 bases and J by 3 bases, with 12 bases between. The CDR3 has 14 amino acids. CDR1 is KGHSH and CDR2 is LQKENI in the germline V gene. The CDR3 region is CASSRNTGDTEAFF. The CDR3 nucleotides are TGTGCCAGCTCACGAAACACGGGTGACACTGAAGCTTTCTTT.

The rearrangement joins TRBV21-1 to TRBJ1-5. TRBV21-1 is a pseudogene segment. CDR3 length: 19 amino acids. The chain's CDR3 is CASSKDLAVRANHNQPQHF. CDR3 coding DNA: TGTGCCAGCAGCAAAGACCTAGCCGTGCGGGCTAACCACAATCAGCCCCAGCATTTT.

This rearrangement joins TRBV10-3 to TRBJ1-6, with TRBD1 matching 12 bases. The CDR3 length is 15 residues. V was pared by 6 bases and J by 10 bases, with 7 bases of the junction left unmatched. Germline assignment: CDR1 ENHRY and CDR2 SYGVKD. This CDR3 reads CAISGTGGRLSPLHF. The CDR3 coding sequence is TGTGCCATCAGCGGGACAGGGGGCAGGCTGTCACCCCTCCACTTT.

V and J are TRBV4-2 and TRBJ1-1, with TRBD1 as a possible D gene (6 bases). The germline V gene has CDR1 LGHNA and CDR2 YNFKEQ. This CDR3 spans 14 amino acids. Trimming removed 5 bases from V and 1 base from J, with 11 bases in between. CDR3 DNA: TGTGCCAGCAGCGTCACAGGGACGAACACTGAAGCTTTCTTT. This codes for CASSVTGTNTEAFF.

The V and J genes are TRBV9 and TRBJ1-2; 12 bases are a match to TRBD1. V lost 5 bases to trimming and J lost 3 bases; unmatched junction nucleotides: 5. CDR3 length equals 15 residues. CDR1 and CDR2 (germline): SGDLS, YYNGEE. In DNA, the CDR3 is TGTGCCAGCAGGAGGGACAGGGGGCGCCACTATGGCTACACCTTC. It yields the protein CASRRDRGRHYGYTF.

The rearrangement links TRBV6-4 to TRBJ2-1; 7 bases are shared with TRBD1. Germline CDR1 MRHNA, CDR2 SNTAGT. CDR3 length: 15 amino acids. V shed 8 bases, J shed 1 base, and the junction held 8 bases outside the gene matches. The CDR3 loop reads CASSGTANSYNEQFF. CDR3 nucleotides: TGTGCCAGCTCTGGGACAGCTAATTCCTACAATGAGCAGTTCTTC.

The chain combines TRBV9 with TRBJ2-7; TRBD2 agrees at 7 bases. Trimming cost V 0 bases and J 2 bases; bases outside gene matches: 2. The CDR3 extends over 14 amino acids. Germline V gene data show CDR1 as SGDLS and CDR2 as YYNGEE. The CDR3 DNA reads TGTGCCAGCAGCGTAGGGGACTATGCCTACGAGCAGTACTTC. Its protein product is CASSVGDYAYEQYF.

The rearrangement uses TRBV6-6 and TRBJ2-7; a possible D gene is TRBD2 (6 bases). This CDR3 is built from 13 residues. The germline V gene encodes CDR1 MNHNY and CDR2 SVGAGI (reference sequence). V lost 9 bases to trimming and J lost 6 bases, with 18 bases between them. The CDR3 reads CARMGDSVGEQYF. CDR3 coding DNA: TGTGCCAGAATGGGGGACTCGGTTGGCGAGCAGTACTTC.

This clone has a single count. The genes are TRBV7-9 and TRBJ2-3; the match to TRBD1 covers 7 bases. Germline V gene sequence: CDR1 SEHNR, CDR2 FQNEAQ (reference sequence). This CDR3 spans 16 amino acids. With 0 bases clipped from V and 2 bases from J, the junction kept 5 bases outside the gene matches. CDR3 coding DNA: TGTGCCAGCAGCTTAGCGGGGGACAGTCCCACAGATACGCAGTATTTT. It encodes CASSLAGDSPTDTQYF.

The chain employs TRBV2 and TRBJ2-3; D uncertain. Germline V gene data show CDR1 as SNHLY and CDR2 as FYNNEI. There are 17 residues in the CDR3. Trimming removed 2 bases from V and 5 bases from J, with 20 bases in between. The CDR3 region is CASSESHPNKPRDTQYF. The CDR3 DNA reads as TGTGCCAGCAGTGAATCCCACCCCAACAAACCAAGAGATACGCAGTATTTT.

The rearrangement links TRBV29-1 to TRBJ2-1; D gene unclear. In germline, CDR1 is SQVTM, CDR2 ANQGSEA. Trimming shortened V by 3 bases and J by 6 bases, and 9 bases separated the two germline ends. CDR3 length: 12 residues. In DNA, the CDR3 is TGCAGCGTTGAGGCCTTAAGCAATGAGCAGTTCTTC. Protein product: CSVEALSNEQFF.

This chain connects TRBV11-3 to TRBJ1-2; 8 bases fit TRBD1. V was pared by 5 bases and J by 6 bases, with 11 bases of the junction left unmatched. CDR1 is SGHNT, CDR2 YENEEA, per germline. This CDR3 contains 15 residues. DNA for the CDR3: TGTGCCAGCAGCCAAGGGGCAGGGGGCAACCATGGCTACACCTTC. Its protein product is CASSQGAGGNHGYTF.

About this clone: The same CDR3 is also encoded by other DNA sequences in this sample. The CDR3: CASSLGASSYEQYF. Here the CDR3 DNA reads TGTGCCAGCAGCTTAGGGGCGTCCTCCTACGAGCAGTACTTC. The chain couples TRBV7-8 to TRBJ2-7; no clear D. The ends were cut back, 1 base at V and 0 bases at J, with 7 bases in the middle. The CDR3 is made up of 14 amino acids. Germline values: CDR1 SGHVS, CDR2 FQNEAQ. Variable domain in full (rest from reference TRBV7-8 and TRBJ2-7): GAGVSQSPRYKVAKRGQDVALRCDPISGHVSLFWYQQALGQGPEFLTYFQNEAQLDKSGLPSDRFFAERPEGSVSTLKIQRTQQEDSAVYLCASSLGASSYEQYFGPGTRLTVT.

This chain links TRBV3-1 (or the pseudogene TRBV3-2) with TRBJ2-7; TRBD1 aligns across 8 bases. The trim removed 4 bases at V and 0 bases at J, leaving 14 bases unmatched. The CDR3 is made up of 18 amino acids. Germline CDR1 LGHDT, CDR2 YNNKEL (reference sequence). The CDR3 sequence: CASSPDSSTGGNSYEQYF. The CDR3, as DNA: TGTGCCAGCAGCCCCGACTCATCAACAGGGGGAAACTCCTACGAGCAGTACTTC.

CDR3 nucleotides: TGTGCCAGCAGCGCGACTAGCGGAGGGGGGACCGGGGAGCTGTTTTTT. It encodes CASSATSGGGTGELFF. V gene TRBV7-3 combines with J gene TRBJ2-2; 9 bases align to TRBD2. CDR1 and CDR2 from the germline V gene are SGHTA and FQGTGA. CDR3 length: 16 residues. With V trimmed by 5 bases and J by 5 bases, 9 bases remained unmatched.

CDR3 DNA: TGTGCCAGCAGCCTAGGCAGGGCCTACGAGCAGTACTTC. Translation: CASSLGRAYEQYF. The rearrangement uses TRBV11-2 and TRBJ2-7, with D possibly being TRBD1 (5 bases). The CDR3 has 13 residues. Trimming pared 5 bases from V and 2 bases from J, leaving 10 bases between. The germline V gene encodes CDR1 SGHAT and CDR2 FQNNGV. Full variable domain (missing parts from reference TRBV11-2 and TRBJ2-7): EAGVAQSPRYKIIEKRQSVAFWCNPISGHATLYWYQQILGQGPKLLIQFQNNGVVDDSQLPKDRFSAERLKGVDSTLKIQPAKLEDSAVYLCASSLGRAYEQYFGPGTRLTVT.

The chain links TRBV11-3 to TRBJ2-3; TRBD1 matches 7 bases. The V segment lost 5 bases and the J segment 1 base; nucleotides outside the gene matches: 18. From germline, CDR1 is SGHNT and CDR2 YENEEA. The CDR3 contains 19 residues. CDR3 DNA: TGTGCCAGCAGCGATTCGGGACAGAAAGTAGGACAGCGCACAGATACGCAGTATTTT. Translating it yields CASSDSGQKVGQRTDTQYF.

This chain connects TRBV7-8 to TRBJ1-2; D gene ambiguous. Germline V gene sequence: CDR1 SGHVS, CDR2 FQNEAQ. CDR3 length equals 15 residues. V dropped 6 bases and J dropped 3 bases, with 17 bases sitting between them. DNA of the CDR3: TGTGCCAGCAGTTCTAGCCAAAACCCCTACTATGGCTACACCTTC. Its protein is CASSSSQNPYYGYTF.

The CDR3 DNA sequence: TGTGCCAGCAGTTCTGGACAGGGGACGAGGTACACTGAAGCTTTCTTT. Encoded protein: CASSSGQGTRYTEAFF. This rearrangement joins TRBV27 to TRBJ1-1; TRBD1 agrees at 9 bases. V was clipped by 4 bases and J by 3 bases; unmatched bases: 9. The CDR3 is 16 residues long. Germline V CDR1 and CDR2: MNHEY, SMNVEV (reference sequence).

V usage is TRBV10-3 and J usage is TRBJ2-5; 15 nucleotides line up with TRBD2. The CDR3 covers 13 residues. J gave up 7 bases and V 9 bases, and 3 bases lay outside the gene matches. Germline-derived CDR1 and CDR2 are ENHRY and SYGVKD. The CDR3 sequence is CAMQGLAGGTQYF. The CDR3 coding sequence is TGTGCCATGCAGGGACTAGCGGGGGGGACCCAGTACTTC.

By sample share, this clone is medium-sized. This chain joins TRBV6-2 or TRBV6-3 and TRBJ2-5; D unresolved. CDR3 length: 15 amino acids. V was clipped by 6 bases and J by 1 base, with 15 bases between them. In germline, CDR1 is MNHEY, CDR2 SVGEGT. The CDR3 loop reads CASSRWAAGQETQYF. The CDR3 nucleotides read TGTGCCAGCAGCCGCTGGGCAGCCGGCCAAGAGACCCAGTACTTC.

V and J are TRBV5-1 and TRBJ2-5; 7 bases are a match to TRBD1. This CDR3 is 15 amino acids long. The V and J ends lost 4 bases and 2 bases, in that order; junction bases with no gene match: 8. Germline V gene lookup returns CDR1 SGHRS and CDR2 YFSETQ. The CDR3, as DNA: TGCGCCAGCAGCCCTATGGGACAGAAACAAGAGACCCAGTACTTC. Translated: CASSPMGQKQETQYF.

The V and J genes are TRBV10-2 and TRBJ1-5; no clear D gene. CDR1 is WSHSY, CDR2 SAAADI, per germline. The CDR3 covers 13 residues. V was cut by 4 bases and J by 4 bases, with 8 bases left in between. In DNA, the CDR3 is TGCGCCAGCAGTGCGGTCCTTAATCAGCCCCAGCATTTT. It codes for CASSAVLNQPQHF.

The genes are TRBV24-1 and TRBJ2-1; TRBD1 agrees at 10 bases. Germline V gives CDR1 KGHDR, CDR2 SFDVKD. V dropped 4 bases and J dropped 2; count of bases not matched to a gene: 4. This CDR3 comprises 16 residues. The DNA for the CDR3 is TGTGCCACCAGTGAGACGGGACAGGGGACCTACAATGAGCAGTTCTTC. The encoded protein is CATSETGQGTYNEQFF.

Written as DNA, the CDR3 is TGTGCCAGCAACACAGGGGGTCGGGCCGAGCAGTACTTC. This codes for CASNTGGRAEQYF. The V and J genes are TRBV12-3 or TRBV12-4 and TRBJ2-7; 8 bases align to TRBD1. The CDR3 covers 13 residues. The V gene end was trimmed by 7 bases and the J gene end by 6 bases; junction bases not matched to a gene: 8.

V gene TRBV7-9 combines with J gene TRBJ1-4; D is uncertain. V lost 5 bases, J lost 7 bases, and 14 bases lay in between. CDR1 SEHNR and CDR2 FQNEAQ come from the germline V gene (reference sequence). The CDR3 is made up of 14 amino acids. The DNA for the CDR3 is TGTGCCAGCAGCCTACAAGTAGCGGGTGAAAAACTGTTTTTT. Translation gives CASSLQVAGEKLFF.

The genes are TRBV25-1 and TRBJ1-2; 8 bases align to TRBD1. Trimming removed 6 bases from V and 5 bases from J; junction bases left unmatched: 11. Per the germline V gene, CDR1 is MGHDK and CDR2 is SYGVNS. The CDR3 sequence is 15 residues long. The CDR3 sequence: CASRAVGQGGYGYTF. The CDR3 bases are TGTGCCAGCAGGGCCGTTGGACAGGGAGGGTATGGCTACACCTTC.

This clone was seen a handful of times. The chain employs TRBV7-2 and TRBJ2-1, with D possibly TRBD2 on 5 matching bases. This CDR3 has 14 amino acids. Germline CDR1 is SGHTA and CDR2 is FQGNSA. The V end lost 1 base, the J end lost 7 bases, and 11 bases lay between the germline ends. CDR3 DNA: TGTGCCAGCAGCTTAGGGACTCCTTCTAATGAGCAGTTCTTC. As protein: CASSLGTPSNEQFF.

This clone showed up just a few times. V is TRBV5-6 and J is TRBJ1-4; perhaps TRBD1 as D (5 bases). Germline-derived CDR1 and CDR2 are SGHDT and YYEEEE. Trimming took 4 bases from V and 8 from J, leaving 12 bases between them. The CDR3 is made up of 13 amino acids. The CDR3 nucleotides are TGTGCCAGCAGCCGGGGACGGGGGGAAAAACTGTTTTTT. Translation gives CASSRGRGEKLFF.